The clone carrying this T cell receptor beta chain showed up just a few times. The record originates from a study of blood T cell repertoires in COVID-19. Overall study context: Spain, Italy and the United States supplied samples that represented acute and convalescent COVID-19.

Germline loops: CDR1 ENHRY, CDR2 SYGVKD. The CDR3 covers 16 residues. Data came from immunoSEQ multiplex PCR; TCRdb stores just in-frame clones and leaves some out. The table includes about 480,000 clones, roughly 90% detected once. The sequenced sample was PBMCs or T cells enriched from blood (not recorded which). The chain is built from TRBV10-3 and TRBJ1-5; TRBD1 matches at 7 bases. The source is a woman between 40 and 50 years old who had recovered from COVID-19. This CDR3 reads CATARDSAYSNQPQHF. The DNA for the CDR3 is TGTGCGACAGCCCGGGACAGTGCCTATAGCAATCAGCCCCAGCATTTT.